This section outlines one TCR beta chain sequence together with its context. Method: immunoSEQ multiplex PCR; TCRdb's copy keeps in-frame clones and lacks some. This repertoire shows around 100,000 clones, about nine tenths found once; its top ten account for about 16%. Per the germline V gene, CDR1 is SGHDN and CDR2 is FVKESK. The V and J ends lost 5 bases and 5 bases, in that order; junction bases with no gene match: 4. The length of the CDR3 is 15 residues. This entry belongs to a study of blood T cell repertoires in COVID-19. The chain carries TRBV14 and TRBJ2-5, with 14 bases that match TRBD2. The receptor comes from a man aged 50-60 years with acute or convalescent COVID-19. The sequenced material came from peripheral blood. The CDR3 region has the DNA TGTGCCAGCAGCTCTCGACTAGCGGGAGGGGAGACCCAGTACTTC. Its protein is CASSSRLAGGETQYF.